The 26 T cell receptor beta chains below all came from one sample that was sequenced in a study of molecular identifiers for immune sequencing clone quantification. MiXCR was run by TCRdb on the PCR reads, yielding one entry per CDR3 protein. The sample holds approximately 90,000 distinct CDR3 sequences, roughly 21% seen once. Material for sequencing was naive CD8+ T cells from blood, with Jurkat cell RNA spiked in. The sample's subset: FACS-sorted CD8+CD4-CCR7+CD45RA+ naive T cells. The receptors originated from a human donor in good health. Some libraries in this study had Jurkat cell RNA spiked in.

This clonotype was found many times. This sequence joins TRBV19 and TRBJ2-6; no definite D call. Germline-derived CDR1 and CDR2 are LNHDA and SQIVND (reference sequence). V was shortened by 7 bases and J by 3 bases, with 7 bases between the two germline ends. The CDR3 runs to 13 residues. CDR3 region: CASTASGANVLTF. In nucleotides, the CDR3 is TGTGCCAGTACCGCAAGTGGGGCCAACGTCCTGACTTTC.

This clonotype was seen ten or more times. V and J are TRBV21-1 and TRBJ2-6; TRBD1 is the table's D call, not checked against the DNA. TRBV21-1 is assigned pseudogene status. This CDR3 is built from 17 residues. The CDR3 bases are TGTGCCAGCCGCAAAAACAGGGCTTCATCTGGGGCCAACGTCCTGACTTTC. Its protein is CASRKNRASSGANVLTF.

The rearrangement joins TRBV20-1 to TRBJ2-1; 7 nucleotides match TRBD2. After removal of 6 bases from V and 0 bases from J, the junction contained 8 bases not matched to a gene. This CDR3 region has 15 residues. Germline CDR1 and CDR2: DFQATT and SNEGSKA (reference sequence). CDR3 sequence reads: CSAGTTRSSYNEQFF. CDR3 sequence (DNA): TGCAGTGCCGGGACTACCAGGAGCTCCTACAATGAGCAGTTCTTC.

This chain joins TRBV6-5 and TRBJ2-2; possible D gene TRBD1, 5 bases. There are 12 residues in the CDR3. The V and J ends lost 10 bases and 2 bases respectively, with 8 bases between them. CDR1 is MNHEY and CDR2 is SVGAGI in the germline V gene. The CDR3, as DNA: TGTGCCATTAGGACAAACACCGGGGAGCTGTTTTTT. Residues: CAIRTNTGELFF.

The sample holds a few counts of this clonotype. The CDR3 loop reads CASSHRQEANYEQYF. The CDR3 DNA reads as TGTGCCAGCAGCCACAGACAGGAGGCAAATTACGAGCAGTACTTC. This chain uses TRBV7-9 with TRBJ2-7, with D possibly matching TRBD1 (6 bases). Germline V CDR1 and CDR2: SEHNR, FQNEAQ (reference sequence). Trimming pared 5 bases from V and 4 bases from J, leaving 18 bases between. The CDR3 is 15 amino acids.

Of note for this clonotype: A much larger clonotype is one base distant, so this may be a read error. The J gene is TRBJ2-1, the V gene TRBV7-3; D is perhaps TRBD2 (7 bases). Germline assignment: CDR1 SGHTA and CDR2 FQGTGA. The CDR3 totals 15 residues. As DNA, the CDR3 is TGTGCCAGCAGCTCAACCGGGTCGGGGGGCGATGAGCGGTTCTTC. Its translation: CASSSTGSGGDERFF.

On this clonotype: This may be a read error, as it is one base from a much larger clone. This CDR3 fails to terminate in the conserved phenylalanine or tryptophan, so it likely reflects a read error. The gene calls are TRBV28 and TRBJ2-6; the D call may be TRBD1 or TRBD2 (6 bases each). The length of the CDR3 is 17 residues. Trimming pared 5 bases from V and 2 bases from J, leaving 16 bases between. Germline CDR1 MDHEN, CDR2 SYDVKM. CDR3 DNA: TGTGCCAGCAGTGGGGGGCCGAATTGGCCTGGGGCCAACGTCCTGACTCTC. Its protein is CASSGGPNWPGANVLTL.

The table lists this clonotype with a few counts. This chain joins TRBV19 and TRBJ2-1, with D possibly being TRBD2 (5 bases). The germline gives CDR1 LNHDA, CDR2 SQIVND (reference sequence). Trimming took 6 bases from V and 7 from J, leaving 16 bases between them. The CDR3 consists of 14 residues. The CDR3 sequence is CASSYLVPGNEQFF. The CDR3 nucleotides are TGTGCCAGTAGCTATCTGGTCCCGGGGAATGAGCAGTTCTTC.

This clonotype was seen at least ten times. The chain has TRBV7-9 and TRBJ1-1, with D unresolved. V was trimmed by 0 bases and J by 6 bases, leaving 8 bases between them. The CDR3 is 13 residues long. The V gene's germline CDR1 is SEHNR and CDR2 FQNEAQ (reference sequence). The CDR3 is CASSLAGIAEAFF. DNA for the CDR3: TGTGCCAGCAGCTTAGCGGGTATCGCTGAAGCTTTCTTT.

The DNA of the CDR3 is TGCAGCGTTGCAGGGACAGGGGGCGCCGAGCAGTACTTC. Amino acid sequence: CSVAGTGGAEQYF. The chain recombines TRBV29-1 with TRBJ2-7, with 12 bases that match TRBD1. The germline CDR1 and CDR2 sequences are SQVTM and ANQGSEA. V lost 4 bases, J lost 6 bases, and 4 bases stayed unmatched. The CDR3 sequence is 13 residues long.

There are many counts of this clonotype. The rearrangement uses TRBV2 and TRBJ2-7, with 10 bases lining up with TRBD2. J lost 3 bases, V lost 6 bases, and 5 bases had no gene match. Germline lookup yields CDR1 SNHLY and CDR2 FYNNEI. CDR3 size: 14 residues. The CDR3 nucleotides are TGTGCCAGCAGGTCTAGCGGGGGATACTACGAGCAGTACTTC. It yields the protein CASRSSGGYYEQYF.

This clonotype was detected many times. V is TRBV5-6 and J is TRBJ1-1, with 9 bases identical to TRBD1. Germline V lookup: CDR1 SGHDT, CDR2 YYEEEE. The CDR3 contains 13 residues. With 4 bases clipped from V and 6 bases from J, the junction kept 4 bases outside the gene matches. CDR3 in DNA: TGTGCCAGCAGCAGGACAGGGGCGTCTGAAGCTTTCTTT. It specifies CASSRTGASEAFF.

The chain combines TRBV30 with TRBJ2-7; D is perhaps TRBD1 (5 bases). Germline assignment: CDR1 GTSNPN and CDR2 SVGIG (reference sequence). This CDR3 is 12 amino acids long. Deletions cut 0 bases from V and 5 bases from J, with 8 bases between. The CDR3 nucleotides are TGTGCCTGGAGTGTCTCAGGGAACGAGCAGTACTTC. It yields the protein CAWSVSGNEQYF.

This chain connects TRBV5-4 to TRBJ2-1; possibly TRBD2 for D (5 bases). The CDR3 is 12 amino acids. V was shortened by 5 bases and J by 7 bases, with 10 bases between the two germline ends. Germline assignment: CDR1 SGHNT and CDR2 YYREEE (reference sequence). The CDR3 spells CASRFGLNEQFF. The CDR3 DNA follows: TGTGCCAGCAGATTTGGACTGAATGAGCAGTTCTTC.

This chain's CDR3 is CSARGRATYEQYF. DNA for the CDR3: TGCAGTGCTAGAGGCAGGGCAACCTACGAGCAGTACTTC. V usage is TRBV20-1 and J usage is TRBJ2-7, with D maybe TRBD1 (5 bases). Germline V CDR1 and CDR2: DFQATT, SNEGSKA (reference sequence). V was trimmed by 1 base and J by 2 bases, leaving 9 bases between them. The CDR3 is 13 amino acids.

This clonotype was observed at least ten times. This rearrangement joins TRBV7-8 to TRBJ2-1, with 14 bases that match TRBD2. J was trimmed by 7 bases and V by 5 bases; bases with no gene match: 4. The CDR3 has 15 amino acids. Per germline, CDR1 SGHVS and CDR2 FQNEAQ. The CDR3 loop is CASSPGLAGVNEQFF. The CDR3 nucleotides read TGTGCCAGCAGCCCGGGACTAGCGGGGGTTAATGAGCAGTTCTTC.

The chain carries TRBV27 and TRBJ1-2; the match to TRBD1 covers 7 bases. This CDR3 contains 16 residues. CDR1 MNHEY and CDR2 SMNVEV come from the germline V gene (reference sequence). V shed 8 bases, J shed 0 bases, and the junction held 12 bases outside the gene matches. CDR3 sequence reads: CASGSGTEQTNYGYTF. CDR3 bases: TGTGCCAGCGGATCCGGGACAGAACAAACTAACTATGGCTACACCTTC.

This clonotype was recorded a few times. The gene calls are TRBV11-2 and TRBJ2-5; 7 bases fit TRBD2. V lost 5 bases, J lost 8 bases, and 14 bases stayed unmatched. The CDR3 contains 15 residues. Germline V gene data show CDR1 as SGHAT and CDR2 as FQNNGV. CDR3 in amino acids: CASSIGAGPRETQYF. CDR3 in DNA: TGTGCCAGCAGCATCGGAGCGGGACCCCGGGAAACCCAGTACTTC. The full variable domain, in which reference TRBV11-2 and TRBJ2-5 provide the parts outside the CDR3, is EAGVAQSPRYKIIEKRQSVAFWCNPISGHATLYWYQQILGQGPKLLIQFQNNGVVDDSQLPKDRFSAERLKGVDSTLKIQPAKLEDSAVYLCASSIGAGPRETQYFGPGTRLLVL.

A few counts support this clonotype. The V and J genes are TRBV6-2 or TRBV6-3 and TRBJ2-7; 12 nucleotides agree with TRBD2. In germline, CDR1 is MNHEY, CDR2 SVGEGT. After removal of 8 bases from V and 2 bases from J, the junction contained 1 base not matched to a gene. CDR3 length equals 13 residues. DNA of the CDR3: TGTGCCAGCGGACTAGCGGGAACCTACGAGCAGTACTTC. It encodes CASGLAGTYEQYF.

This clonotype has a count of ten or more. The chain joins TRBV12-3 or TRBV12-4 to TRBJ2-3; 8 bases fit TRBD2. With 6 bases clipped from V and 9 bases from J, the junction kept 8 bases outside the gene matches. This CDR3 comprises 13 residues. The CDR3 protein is CASSGGVLKTQYF. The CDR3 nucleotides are TGTGCCAGCAGCGGGGGGGTATTGAAGACGCAGTATTTT.

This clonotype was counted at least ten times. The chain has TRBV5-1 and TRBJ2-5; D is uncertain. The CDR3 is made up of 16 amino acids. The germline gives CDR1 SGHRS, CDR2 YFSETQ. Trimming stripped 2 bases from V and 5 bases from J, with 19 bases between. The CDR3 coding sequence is TGCGCCAGCAGCTTTAATCCGTGGGGTTCGAGGGAGACCCAGTACTTC. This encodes CASSFNPWGSRETQYF.

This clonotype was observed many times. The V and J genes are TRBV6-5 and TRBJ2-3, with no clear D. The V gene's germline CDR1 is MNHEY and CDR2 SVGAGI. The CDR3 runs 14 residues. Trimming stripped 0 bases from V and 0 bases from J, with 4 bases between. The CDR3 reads CASSYSPSTDTQYF. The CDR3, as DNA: TGTGCCAGCAGTTACTCGCCCAGCACAGATACGCAGTATTTT.

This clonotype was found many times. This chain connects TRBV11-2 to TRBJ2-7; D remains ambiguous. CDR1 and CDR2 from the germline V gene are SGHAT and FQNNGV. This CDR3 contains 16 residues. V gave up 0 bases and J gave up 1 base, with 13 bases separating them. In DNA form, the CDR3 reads TGTGCCAGCAGCTTAGATACCCGGCCCGAGTCCTACGAGCAGTACTTC. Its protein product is CASSLDTRPESYEQYF.

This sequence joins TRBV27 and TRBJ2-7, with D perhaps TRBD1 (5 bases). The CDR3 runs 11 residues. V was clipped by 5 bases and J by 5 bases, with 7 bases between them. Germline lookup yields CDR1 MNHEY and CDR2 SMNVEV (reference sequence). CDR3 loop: CASSPGNEQYF. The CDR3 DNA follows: TGTGCCAGCAGTCCAGGGAACGAGCAGTACTTC.

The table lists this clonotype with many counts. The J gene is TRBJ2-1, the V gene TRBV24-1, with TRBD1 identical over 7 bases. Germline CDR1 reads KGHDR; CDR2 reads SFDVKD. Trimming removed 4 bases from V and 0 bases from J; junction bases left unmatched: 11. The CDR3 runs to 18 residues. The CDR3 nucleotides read TGTGCCACCAGTGAACCCCCCCGACAGGGCAGCTCCTACAATGAGCAGTTCTTC. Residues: CATSEPPRQGSSYNEQFF.

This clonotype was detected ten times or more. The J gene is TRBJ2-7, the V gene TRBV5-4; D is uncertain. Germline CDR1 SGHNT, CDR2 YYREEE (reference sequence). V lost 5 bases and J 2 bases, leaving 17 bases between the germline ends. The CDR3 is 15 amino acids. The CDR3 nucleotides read TGTGCCAGCAGACAACTCCCCGGCTTGACCTACGAGCAGTACTTC. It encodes CASRQLPGLTYEQYF.